This T cell receptor beta chain was captured by sequencing in a study of T cell repertoires in cytomegalovirus infection. Study as a whole: Through public TCR beta signatures, both CMV infection and matching HLA type were indicated.

Overall study results and limits: Dominating the ex vivo response were HLA-C-restricted CMV-specific TCR beta clonotypes.

The germline V gene has CDR1 MNHNS and CDR2 SASEGT. This CDR3 contains 13 residues. Trimming removed 2 bases from V and 7 bases from J, with 9 bases in between. MiXCR, run by TCRdb on the reads, gives a single entry per CDR3 protein. Of 900,000 to 950,000 distinct CDR3 sequences listed, less than 40% are singletons. As to this clonotype: Antigen specificity is unknown.

The genes are TRBV6-1 and TRBJ2-1; tentatively, D is TRBD2 (5 bases). The source is a human donor in good health (CMV status not recorded). Some clones in this sample may be carry-over from other donors' samples. The material sequenced was cultured CD8+ T cells from PBMCs, taken from culture after CMV antigen stimulation. The CDR3 here is CASSERGRNEQFF. CDR3 DNA sequence: TGTGCCAGCAGTGAACGAGGGCGAAATGAGCAGTTCTTC.